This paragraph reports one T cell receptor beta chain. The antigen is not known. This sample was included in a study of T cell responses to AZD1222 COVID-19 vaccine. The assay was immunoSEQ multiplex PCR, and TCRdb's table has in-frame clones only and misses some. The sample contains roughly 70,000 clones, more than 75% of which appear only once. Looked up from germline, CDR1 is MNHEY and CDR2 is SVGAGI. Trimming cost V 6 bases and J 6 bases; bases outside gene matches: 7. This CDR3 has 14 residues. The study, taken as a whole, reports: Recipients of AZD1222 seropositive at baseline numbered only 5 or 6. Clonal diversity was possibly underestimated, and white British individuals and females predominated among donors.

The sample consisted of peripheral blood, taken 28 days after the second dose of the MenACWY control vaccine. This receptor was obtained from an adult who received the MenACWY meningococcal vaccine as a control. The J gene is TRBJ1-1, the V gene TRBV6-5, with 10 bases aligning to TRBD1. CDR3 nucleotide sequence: TGTGCCAGCAGCTCTAGGGACAGGGGATCTGAAGCTTTCTTT. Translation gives CASSSRDRGSEAFF.